This T cell receptor beta chain was recorded in a study of blood T cell repertoires in COVID-19. In the study overall: Sites across the United States, Italy and Spain contributed samples from acute and convalescent COVID-19. PBMCs, B-cell-depleted T cells, or T cells were the source of the cDNA or gDNA that made up the material.

The length of the CDR3 is 14 residues. The germline CDR1 and CDR2 sequences are MDHEN and SYDVKM. The V and J ends lost 5 bases and 5 bases, in that order; junction bases with no gene match: 8. How the authors handled the data: By means of reference gene primer amplification, nucleated cell counts were estimated. The assay was immunoSEQ multiplex PCR, and TCRdb's table has in-frame clones only and misses some. D and trimming come from the DNA, and the V and J calls and clone size come from that table. The table shows 90,000 to 150,000 clones, with roughly 90% occurring only once. The rearrangement uses TRBV28 and TRBJ2-7; 8 bases are a match to TRBD2. Source material: peripheral blood. The clonotype originates from a man in his 70s who had recovered from COVID-19. The CDR3 nucleotides are TGTGCCAGCAGTCTCGGGGGGGCCATGAACGAGCAGTACTTC. This encodes CASSLGGAMNEQYF.